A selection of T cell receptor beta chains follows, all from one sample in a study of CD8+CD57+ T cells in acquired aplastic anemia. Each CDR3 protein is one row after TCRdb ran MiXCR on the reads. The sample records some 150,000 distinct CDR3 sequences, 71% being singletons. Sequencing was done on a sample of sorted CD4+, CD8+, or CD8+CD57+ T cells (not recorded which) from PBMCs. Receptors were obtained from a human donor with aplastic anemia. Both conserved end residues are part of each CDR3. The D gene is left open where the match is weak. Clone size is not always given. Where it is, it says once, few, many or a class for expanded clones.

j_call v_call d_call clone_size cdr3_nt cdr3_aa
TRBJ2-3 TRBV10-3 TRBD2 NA TGTGCCAGCAGACAAAGCGGGAGTAGTGCAGATACGCAGTATTTT CASRQSGSSADTQYF
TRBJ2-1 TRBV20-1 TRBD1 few TGCAGTGACTCCGGGACAGTCTCCTACAATGAGCAGTTCTTC CSDSGTVSYNEQFF
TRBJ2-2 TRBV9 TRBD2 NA TGTGCCAGCAGCCAGAGGGGCGGGGGCGGGGAGCTGTTTTTT CASSQRGGGGELFF
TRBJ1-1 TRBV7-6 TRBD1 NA TGTGCCAGCACCCCGTCGACAGGGGGCCACACTGAAGCTTTCTTT CASTPSTGGHTEAFF
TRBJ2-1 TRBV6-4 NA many TGTGCCAGCAGTGGGGGTGAGGAGTCGCGGGAGCAGTTCTTC CASSGGEESREQFF
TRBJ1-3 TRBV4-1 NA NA TGCGCCAGCAGCCAAGGAACCAGGTCGCACGGAAACACCATATATTTT CASSQGTRSHGNTIYF
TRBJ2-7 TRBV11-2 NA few TGTGCCAGCAGCTCCTCGACAGGTTCGGGAGAGCAGTACTTC CASSSSTGSGEQYF
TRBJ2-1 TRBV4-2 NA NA TGTGCCAGCAGCCAAGATGAGCGTAATGAGCAGTTCTTC CASSQDERNEQFF
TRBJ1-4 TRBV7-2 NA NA TGTGCCAGCAGCTTGGGATTGAGTGAAAAACTGTTTTTT CASSLGLSEKLFF
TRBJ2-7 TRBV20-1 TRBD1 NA TGCAGTGGAGGGGGACAGGATGATTCCTACGAGCAGTACTTC CSGGGQDDSYEQYF
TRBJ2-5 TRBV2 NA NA TGTGCCAGCAGTGATAGGTACCAAGAGACCCAGTACTTC CASSDRYQETQYF
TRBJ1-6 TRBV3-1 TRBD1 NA TGTGCCAGCAGCCAAGGGACAGGGATAGGTTCACCCCTCCACTTT CASSQGTGIGSPLHF